The entry below describes one T cell receptor (beta chain). The target antigen is unknown. Unstimulated PBMCs were sorted into CD3+CD4+ and CD3+CD8+ populations. This sample is part of a study of T cell clones after liver transplantation. Study at large: At least one year of complete immunosuppression withdrawal without enzymes over twice normal defined tolerance.

The CDR3 has 12 residues. V was cut by 7 bases and J by 10 bases, with 11 bases left in between. The germline CDR1 and CDR2 sequences are ENHRY and SYGVKD. Study results and limitations: A larger donor-reactive than third-party decline suggested partial antigen-specific deletion. Circulating graft-donor-reactive CD4 TCRbeta sequences fell significantly post-transplant in most of the 8 subjects.

Generated by immunoSEQ multiplex PCR, the TCRdb table keeps only in-frame clones and is missing some. This table has 70,000 to 80,000 clones, around nine tenths appearing once. Material: CD4+ T cells from blood, obtained before liver transplant. V usage is TRBV10-3 and J usage is TRBJ1-6; unclear D gene. This TCR was recovered from a human donor who received a liver transplant. CDR3 DNA sequence: TGTGCCATCAAGGATGTCGAATCACCCCTCCACTTT. Translated, it gives CAIKDVESPLHF.